This TCR beta chain emerged from a study of cytomegalovirus exposure and HLA in healthy donors. Details on this clone: What it binds is unknown.

Findings and caveats of the study: Specificity for CMV antigens was confirmed in vitro for a few of the CMV-associated chains. Immune exposure information available was restricted to CMV serostatus.

Use of 60 Vbeta and 13 Jbeta primers characterized the PCR. Authors' processing steps: In a later analysis, around 10 million of about 80 million unique beta chains occurred in at least two donors. Clones were sequenced by immunoSEQ multiplex PCR, and TCRdb holds only the in-frame ones, with some missing. V and J calls and clone size come straight from that table; D and trimming were deduced from the DNA. The profile shows over 150,000 clones, about 80% of them singletons. Trimming cost V 3 bases and J 0 bases, with 8 bases left between them. The germline gives CDR1 MNHEY, CDR2 SVGAGI. The CDR3 has 15 amino acids.

The specimen was PBMCs. The chain links TRBV6-5 to TRBJ2-2, with D maybe TRBD1 (5 bases). This receptor was taken from a woman aged 30 to 39 in good health and CMV-seronegative. CDR3 nucleotide sequence: TGTGCCAGCAGTTATGGACACTCGAACACCGGGGAGCTGTTTTTT. As protein: CASSYGHSNTGELFF.